This TCR beta chain stems from a study of CD8 T cells in Susac syndrome. With 2 bases removed from V and 5 bases from J, the gap between germline ends came to 6 bases. The CDR3 contains 12 residues. Per germline, CDR1 SGHAT and CDR2 FQDESV (reference sequence). TCR beta sequencing was performed on blood CD8+ and CD4+ T cells. The patients with Susac syndrome were individuals who fulfilled the recently defined diagnostic criteria for disease that was either definite or probable. CD8+ and CD4+ T cells were negatively isolated; TEMRA cells were FACS-enriched. Reverse transcription of roughly 0.45 to 1 ug RNA used random hexamers. The authors amplified TCR beta CDR3 across 54 Vbeta and 13 Jbeta using immunoSEQ multiplex PCR. In TCRdb, the immunoSEQ multiplex PCR reads were re-called with MiXCR into one record per CDR3 protein. The sample records around 170,000 distinct CDR3 sequences, 95% being singletons.

Sequenced input: CD8+ T cells from PBMCs. V gene TRBV11-1 combines with J gene TRBJ2-5, with D uncertain. The receptor was isolated from a human donor with Susac syndrome. CDR3 DNA sequence: TGTGCCAGCAGCTTATATTCGGAGACCCAGTACTTC. This codes for CASSLYSETQYF.